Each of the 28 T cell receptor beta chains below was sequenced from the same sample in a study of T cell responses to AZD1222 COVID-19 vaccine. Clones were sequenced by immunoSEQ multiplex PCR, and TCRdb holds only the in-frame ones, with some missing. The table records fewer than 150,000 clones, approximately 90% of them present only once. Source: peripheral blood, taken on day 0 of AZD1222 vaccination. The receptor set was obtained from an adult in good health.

CDR3 sequence: CASSLGTGAQPQHF. CDR3 DNA sequence: TGTGCCAGCAGCTTAGGGACAGGGGCCCAGCCCCAGCATTTT. The chain employs TRBV7-9 and TRBJ1-5, with 9 bases identical to TRBD1. From germline, CDR1 is SEHNR and CDR2 FQNEAQ (reference sequence). Losses at the gene ends were 1 base for V and 7 bases for J; bases not matched to a gene: 2. This CDR3 spans 14 amino acids.

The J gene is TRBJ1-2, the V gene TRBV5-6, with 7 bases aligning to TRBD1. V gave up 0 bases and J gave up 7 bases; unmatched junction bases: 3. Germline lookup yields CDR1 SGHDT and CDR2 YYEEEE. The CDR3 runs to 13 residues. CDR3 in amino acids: CASSLGQGSGYTF. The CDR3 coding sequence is TGTGCCAGCAGCTTGGGACAGGGAAGTGGCTACACCTTC.

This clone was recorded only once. The CDR3 region has the DNA TGTGCCAGCAGCTTAGGCTCCGACAGGAACTATGGCTACACCTTC. Residues: CASSLGSDRNYGYTF. V gene TRBV11-2 combines with J gene TRBJ1-2; D is perhaps TRBD1 (6 bases). Germline V lookup: CDR1 SGHAT, CDR2 FQNNGV. There are 15 residues in the CDR3. The V end was cut by 1 base, the J end by 2 bases, with 11 bases between.

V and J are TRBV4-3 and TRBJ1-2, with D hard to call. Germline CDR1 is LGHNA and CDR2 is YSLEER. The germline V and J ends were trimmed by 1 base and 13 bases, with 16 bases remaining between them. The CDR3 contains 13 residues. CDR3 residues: CASSQARPTDCTF. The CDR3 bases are TGCGCCAGCAGCCAAGCCCGGCCCACAGACTGCACCTTC.

The CDR3 loop is CASSQGPTGSHGYTF. In nucleotides, the CDR3 is TGTGCCAGCAGCCAGGGGCCGACAGGGAGTCATGGCTACACCTTC. V gene TRBV3-1 (or the pseudogene TRBV3-2) combines with J gene TRBJ1-2; 7 bases are shared with TRBD1. Germline V gives CDR1 LGHDT, CDR2 YNNKEL (reference sequence). Unmatched junction bases numbered 10, after V lost 3 bases and J lost 6 bases. The CDR3 loop spans 15 amino acids.

The CDR3 loop reads CASSLAPLSGTYEQYF. As DNA, the CDR3 is TGTGCCAGCAGTTTAGCCCCTCTTTCCGGTACCTACGAGCAGTACTTC. The rearrangement uses TRBV27 and TRBJ2-7; no firm D call. V was shortened by 2 bases and J by 2 bases, with 16 bases between the two germline ends. This CDR3 is 16 amino acids long. From germline, CDR1 is MNHEY and CDR2 SMNVEV (reference sequence).

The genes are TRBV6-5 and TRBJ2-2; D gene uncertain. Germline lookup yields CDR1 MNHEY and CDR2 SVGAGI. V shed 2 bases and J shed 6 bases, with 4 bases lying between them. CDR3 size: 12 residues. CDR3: CASSYMAGELFF. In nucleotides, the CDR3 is TGTGCCAGCAGTTACATGGCCGGGGAGCTGTTTTTT.

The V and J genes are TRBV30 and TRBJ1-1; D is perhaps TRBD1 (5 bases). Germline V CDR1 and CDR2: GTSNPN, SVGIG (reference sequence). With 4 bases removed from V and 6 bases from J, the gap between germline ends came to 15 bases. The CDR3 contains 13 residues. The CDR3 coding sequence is TGTGCCTGGACCAAGACAGTCCCGGCTGAAGCTTTCTTT. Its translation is CAWTKTVPAEAFF.

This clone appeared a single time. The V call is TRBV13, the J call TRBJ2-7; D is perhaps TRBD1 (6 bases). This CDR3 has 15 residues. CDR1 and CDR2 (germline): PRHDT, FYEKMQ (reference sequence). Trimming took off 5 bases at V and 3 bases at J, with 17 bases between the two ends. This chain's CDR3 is CASSVQRDTNYEQYF. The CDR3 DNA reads TGTGCCAGCAGCGTACAGAGGGACACCAACTACGAGCAGTACTTC.

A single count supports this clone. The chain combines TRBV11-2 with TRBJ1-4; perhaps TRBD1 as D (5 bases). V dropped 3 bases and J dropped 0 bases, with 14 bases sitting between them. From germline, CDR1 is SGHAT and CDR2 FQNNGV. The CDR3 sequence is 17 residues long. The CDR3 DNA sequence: TGTGCCAGCAGCTTCCGTGGCGGGGCCGCAACTAATGAAAAACTGTTTTTT. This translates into CASSFRGGAATNEKLFF.

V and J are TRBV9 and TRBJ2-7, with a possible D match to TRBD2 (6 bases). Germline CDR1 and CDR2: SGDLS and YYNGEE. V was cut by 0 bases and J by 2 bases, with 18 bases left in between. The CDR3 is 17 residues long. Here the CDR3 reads CASSVDVGGLRTYEQYF. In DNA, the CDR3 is TGTGCCAGCAGCGTAGATGTTGGGGGACTCCGAACCTACGAGCAGTACTTC.

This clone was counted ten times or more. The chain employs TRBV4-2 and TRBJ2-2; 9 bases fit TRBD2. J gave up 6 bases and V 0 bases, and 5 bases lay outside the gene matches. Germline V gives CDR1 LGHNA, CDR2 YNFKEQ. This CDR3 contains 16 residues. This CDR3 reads CASSQDGSGGPGELFF. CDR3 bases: TGTGCCAGCAGCCAAGATGGGAGCGGGGGGCCCGGGGAGCTGTTTTTT.

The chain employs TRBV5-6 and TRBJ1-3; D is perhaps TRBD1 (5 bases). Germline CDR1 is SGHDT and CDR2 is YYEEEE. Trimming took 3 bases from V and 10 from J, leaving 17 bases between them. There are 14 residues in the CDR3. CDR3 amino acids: CASSSGTADETIYF. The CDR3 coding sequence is TGTGCCAGCAGCTCTGGGACGGCGGATGAAACCATATATTTT.

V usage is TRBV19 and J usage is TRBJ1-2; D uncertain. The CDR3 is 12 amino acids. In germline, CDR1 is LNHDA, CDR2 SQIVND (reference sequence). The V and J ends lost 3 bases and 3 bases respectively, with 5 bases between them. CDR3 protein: CASSIVDYGYTF. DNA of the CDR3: TGTGCCAGTAGTATCGTAGACTATGGCTACACCTTC.

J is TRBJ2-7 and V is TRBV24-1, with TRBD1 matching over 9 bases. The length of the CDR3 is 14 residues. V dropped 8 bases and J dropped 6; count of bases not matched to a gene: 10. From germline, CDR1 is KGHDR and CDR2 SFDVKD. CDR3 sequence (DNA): TGTGCCACCACTAACCGGGACAGGGCCTTCGAGCAGTACTTC. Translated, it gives CATTNRDRAFEQYF.

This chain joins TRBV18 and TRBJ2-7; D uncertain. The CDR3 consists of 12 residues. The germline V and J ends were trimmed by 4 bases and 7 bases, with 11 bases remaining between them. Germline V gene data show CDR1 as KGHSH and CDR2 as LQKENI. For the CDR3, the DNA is TGTGCCAGCTCACTAGGTACGCGGGAGCAGTACTTC. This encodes CASSLGTREQYF.

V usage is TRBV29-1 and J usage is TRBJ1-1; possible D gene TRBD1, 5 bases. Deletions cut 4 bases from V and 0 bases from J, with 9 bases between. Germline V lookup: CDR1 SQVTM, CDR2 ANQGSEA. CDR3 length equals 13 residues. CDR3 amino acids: CSVVRGLNTEAFF. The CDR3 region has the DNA TGCAGCGTTGTCCGGGGGTTGAACACTGAAGCTTTCTTT.

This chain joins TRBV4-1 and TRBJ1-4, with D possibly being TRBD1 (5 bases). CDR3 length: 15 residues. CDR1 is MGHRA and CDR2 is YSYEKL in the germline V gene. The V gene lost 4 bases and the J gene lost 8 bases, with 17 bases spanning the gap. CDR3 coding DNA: TGCGCCAGCAGCCCCGGAGTGGGGACGGAAGAAAAACTGTTTTTT. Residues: CASSPGVGTEEKLFF.

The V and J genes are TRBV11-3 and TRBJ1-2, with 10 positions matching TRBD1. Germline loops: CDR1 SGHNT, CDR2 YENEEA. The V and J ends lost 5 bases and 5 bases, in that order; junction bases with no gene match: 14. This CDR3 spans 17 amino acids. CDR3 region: CASSADWDRGGGYGYTF. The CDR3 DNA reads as TGTGCCAGCAGCGCGGACTGGGACAGGGGAGGAGGGTATGGCTACACCTTC.

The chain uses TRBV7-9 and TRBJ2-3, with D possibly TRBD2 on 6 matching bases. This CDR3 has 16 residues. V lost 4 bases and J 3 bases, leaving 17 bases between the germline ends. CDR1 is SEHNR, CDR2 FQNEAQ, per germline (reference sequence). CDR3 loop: CASSSSTSQGTDTQYF. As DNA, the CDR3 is TGTGCCAGCAGCTCCTCGACTAGTCAGGGTACAGATACGCAGTATTTT. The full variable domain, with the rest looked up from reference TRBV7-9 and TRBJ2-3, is DTGVSQNPRHKITKRGQNVTFRCDPISEHNRLYWYRQTLGQGPEFLTYFQNEAQLEKSRLLSDRFSAERPKGSFSTLEIQRTEQGDSAMYLCASSSSTSQGTDTQYFGPGTRLTVL.

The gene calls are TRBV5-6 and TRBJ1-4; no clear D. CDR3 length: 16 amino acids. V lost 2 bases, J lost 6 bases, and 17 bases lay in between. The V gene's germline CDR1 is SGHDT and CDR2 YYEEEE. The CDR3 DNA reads TGTGCCAGCAGCTTAGATTCGTCCGTGGTATATGAAAAACTGTTTTTT. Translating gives CASSLDSSVVYEKLFF.

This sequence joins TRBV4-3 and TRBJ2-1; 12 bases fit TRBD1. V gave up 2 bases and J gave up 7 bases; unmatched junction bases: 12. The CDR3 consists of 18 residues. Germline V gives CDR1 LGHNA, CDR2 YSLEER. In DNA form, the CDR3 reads TGCGCCAGCAGCCAAAACCCGCATGCGGGACAGGGGGCTAATGAGCAGTTCTTC. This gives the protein CASSQNPHAGQGANEQFF.

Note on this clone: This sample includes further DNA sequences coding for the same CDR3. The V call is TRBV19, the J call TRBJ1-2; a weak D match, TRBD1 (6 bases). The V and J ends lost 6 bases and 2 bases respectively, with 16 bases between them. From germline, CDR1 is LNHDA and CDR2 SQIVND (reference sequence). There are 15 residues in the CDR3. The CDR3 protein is CASSPQGQGNYGYTF. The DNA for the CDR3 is TGTGCCAGTAGCCCACAGGGTCAAGGAAACTATGGCTACACCTTC.

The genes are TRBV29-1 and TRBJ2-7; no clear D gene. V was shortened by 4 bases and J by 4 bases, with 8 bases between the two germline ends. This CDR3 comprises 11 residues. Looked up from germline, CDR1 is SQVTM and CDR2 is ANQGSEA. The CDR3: CSVGAGYEQYF. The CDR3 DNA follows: TGCAGCGTTGGTGCTGGGTACGAGCAGTACTTC.

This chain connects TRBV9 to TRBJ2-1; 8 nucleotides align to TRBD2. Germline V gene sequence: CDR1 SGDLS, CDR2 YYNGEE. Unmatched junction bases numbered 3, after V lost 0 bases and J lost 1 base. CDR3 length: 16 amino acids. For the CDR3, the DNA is TGTGCCAGCAGCGTAGACGCGGGGGGTTCCTACAATGAGCAGTTCTTC. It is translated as CASSVDAGGSYNEQFF.

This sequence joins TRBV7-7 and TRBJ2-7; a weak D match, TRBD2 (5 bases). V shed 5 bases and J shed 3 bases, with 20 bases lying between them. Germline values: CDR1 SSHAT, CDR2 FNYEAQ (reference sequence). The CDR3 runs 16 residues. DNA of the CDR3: TGTGCCAGCAGCCCGGATAGGGTACAGCGGTACTACGAGCAGTACTTC. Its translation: CASSPDRVQRYYEQYF.

CDR3 region: CASSDEGDYGYTF. CDR3 DNA sequence: TGTGCCAGCAGTGATGAGGGGGACTATGGCTACACCTTC. V usage is TRBV2 and J usage is TRBJ1-2; possible D gene TRBD1, 6 bases. V lost 3 bases to trimming and J lost 3 bases, with 8 bases between them. From germline, CDR1 is SNHLY and CDR2 FYNNEI. This CDR3 is 13 amino acids long. The full variable domain, its missing parts supplied by reference TRBV2 and TRBJ1-2, is EPEVTQTPSHQVTQMGQEVILRCVPISNHLYFYWYRQILGQKVEFLVSFYNNEISEKSEIFDDQFSVERPDGSNFTLKIRSTKLEDSAMYFCASSDEGDYGYTFGSGTRLTVV.

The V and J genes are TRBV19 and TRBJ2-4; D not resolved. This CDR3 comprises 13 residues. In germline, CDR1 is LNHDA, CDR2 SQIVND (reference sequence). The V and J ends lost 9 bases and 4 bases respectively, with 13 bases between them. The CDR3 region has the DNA TGTGCCAGACGAGACACCCTTAAAAACATTCAGTACTTC. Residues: CARRDTLKNIQYF.